This is a list of T cell receptor beta chains from one sample in a study of STAT5B mutations in CD4+ large granular lymphocyte leukemia. The assay was immunoSEQ multiplex PCR, and TCRdb's table has in-frame clones only and misses some. The repertoire holds tens of thousands of clones, with about 80% as singletons. The sample comprised CD4+ T cells from blood buffy coats. The source of these receptors is a human donor in good health. CDR3s include the opening cysteine and the closing phenylalanine or tryptophan. The D gene is left open where the match is weak. Expanded clones get a size class; other rows say once, few or many, or leave the size out.

>.|few|TRBV4-1|TRBJ2-1
CASSRPVTGVVEQFF
TGCGCCAGCAGCCGACCCGTGACGGGGGTCGTTGAGCAGTTCTTC
>.|.|TRBV5-1|TRBJ2-6
CASSHGYSGANVLTF
TGCGCCAGCAGCCATGGCTACTCTGGGGCCAACGTCCTGACTTTC
>TRBD1|.|TRBV6-6|TRBJ1-4
CASRDRQGWTEKLFF
TGTGCCAGTCGAGATAGACAGGGGTGGACTGAAAAACTGTTTTTT
>.|.|TRBV29-1|TRBJ2-1
CSVERGRGVNEQFF
TGCAGCGTTGAGAGGGGGAGGGGGGTCAATGAGCAGTTCTTC
>TRBD1|.|TRBV18|TRBJ2-6
CASSTGQGGTGGGANVLTF
TGTGCCAGCTCAACGGGACAGGGAGGGACTGGTGGTGGGGCCAACGTCCTGACTTTC
>.|.|TRBV5-4|TRBJ1-3
CASSTGRDSGNTIYF
TGTGCCAGCAGCACCGGTAGAGACTCTGGAAACACCATATATTTT
>TRBD2|.|TRBV18|TRBJ2-5
CASSPSLAGGLETQYF
TGTGCCAGCTCACCATCTCTAGCGGGGGGTTTGGAGACCCAGTACTTC
>.|.|TRBV19|TRBJ2-6
CASSMRAGANVLTF
TGTGCCAGTAGTATGCGTGCTGGGGCCAACGTCCTGACTTTC
>TRBD1|.|TRBV6-1|TRBJ1-5
CASSLRQGASQPQHF
TGTGCCAGCAGTTTGCGACAGGGGGCATCTCAGCCCCAGCATTTT
>TRBD1|few|TRBV18|TRBJ1-5
CASSPQQGNQPQHF
TGTGCCAGCTCACCACAACAGGGGAATCAGCCCCAGCATTTT
>.|few|TRBV6-5|TRBJ2-7
CASSPTGEPHYEQYF
TGTGCCAGCAGCCCGACAGGAGAGCCCCATTACGAGCAGTACTTC
>TRBD2|.|TRBV7-2|TRBJ2-5
CASSSPGLAGKETQYF
TGTGCCAGCAGCTCCCCGGGACTAGCGGGGAAAGAGACCCAGTACTTC
>.|few|TRBV11-3|TRBJ2-2
CASSLPPGGELFF
TGTGCCAGCAGCTTACCCCCTGGGGGGGAGCTGTTTTTT
>TRBD1|.|TRBV5-1|TRBJ1-3
CASSTTGAGNTIYF
TGCGCCAGCAGCACCACAGGGGCTGGAAACACCATATATTTT
>TRBD2|.|TRBV4-3|TRBJ2-3
CASSPGLAGLADTQYF
TGCGCCAGCAGCCCGGGACTAGCGGGATTGGCAGATACGCAGTATTTT
>.|.|TRBV7-9|TRBJ1-6
CASSPGPGRGNSPLHF
TGTGCCAGCAGCCCCGGGCCCGGGAGGGGCAATTCACCCCTCCACTTT
>TRBD1|.|TRBV5-8|TRBJ2-7
CASSLGQGGEQYF
TGTGCCAGCAGCCTAGGACAGGGCGGCGAGCAGTACTTC
>.|.|TRBV5-6|TRBJ1-2
CASWRATVLAF
TGTGCCAGCTGGCGGGCGACAGTTCTTGCCTTC
>TRBD1|.|TRBV5-6|TRBJ2-5
CASTRDRGFVETQYF
TGTGCCAGCACCAGGGACAGGGGGTTTGTGGAGACCCAGTACTTC